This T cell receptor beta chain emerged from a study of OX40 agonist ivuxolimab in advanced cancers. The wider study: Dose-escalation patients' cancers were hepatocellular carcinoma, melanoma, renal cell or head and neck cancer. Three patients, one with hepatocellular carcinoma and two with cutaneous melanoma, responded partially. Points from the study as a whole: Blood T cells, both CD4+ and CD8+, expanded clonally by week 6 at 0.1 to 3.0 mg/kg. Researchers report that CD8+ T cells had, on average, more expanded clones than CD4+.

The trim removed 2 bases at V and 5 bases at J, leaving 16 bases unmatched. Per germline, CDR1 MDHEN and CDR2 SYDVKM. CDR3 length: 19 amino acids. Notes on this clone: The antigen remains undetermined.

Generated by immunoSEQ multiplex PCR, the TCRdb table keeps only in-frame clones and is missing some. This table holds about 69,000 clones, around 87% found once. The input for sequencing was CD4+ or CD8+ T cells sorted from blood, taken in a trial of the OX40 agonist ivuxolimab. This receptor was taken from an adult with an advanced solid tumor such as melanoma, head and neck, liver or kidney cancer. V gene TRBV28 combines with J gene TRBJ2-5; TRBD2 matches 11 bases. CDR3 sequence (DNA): TGTGCCAGCAGTTTACCCTCATCCTCCGTACTAGCGGGAGCGGAGACCCAGTACTTC. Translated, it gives CASSLPSSSVLAGAETQYF.